One and the same sample provided the 7 T cell receptor beta chains below, sequenced in a study of blood T cell repertoires in COVID-19 (dated by TCRdb to about 2020). The receptor library was made with the immunoSEQ multiplex PCR assay. Held by TCRdb, this immuneACCESS table contains in-frame sequences only and omits some clones. Under half of the omission traces to an unresolved V gene where checked; the cause of the rest is unknown. Across this sample there are more than 250,000 clones, with around 84% seen only once. The top ten clonotypes cover roughly 10% of the sample. The sample was PBMCs or T cells enriched from blood (not recorded which). The receptors were gathered from a woman under 30 who had recovered from COVID-19.

This clone has more than one count but fewer than ten. This chain joins TRBV28 and TRBJ2-1; 10 bases are shared with TRBD1. The CDR3 totals 19 residues. CDR1 MDHEN and CDR2 SYDVKM come from the germline V gene. The V gene end was trimmed by 3 bases and the J gene end by 6 bases; junction bases not matched to a gene: 17. DNA of the CDR3: TGTGCCAGCAGTTTTCCCCGGGACAGGGGCGGGGGGACCTTCAATGAGCAGTTCTTC. It codes for CASSFPRDRGGGTFNEQFF.

The table lists this clone with a few counts. The chain is built from TRBV11-1 and TRBJ2-1; 7 bases line up with TRBD1. V shed 1 base, J shed 4 bases, and the junction held 1 base outside the gene matches. The germline CDR1 and CDR2 sequences are SGHAT and FQDESV (reference sequence). This CDR3 is built from 14 residues. The CDR3 loop reads CASSLGQGYNEQFF. The CDR3 DNA reads as TGTGCCAGCAGCTTAGGACAGGGTTACAATGAGCAGTTCTTC.

V usage is TRBV30 and J usage is TRBJ1-2; TRBD1 matches at 7 bases. The J segment lost 8 bases and the V segment lost 5 bases, leaving 14 bases of the junction unmatched. CDR3 length: 14 residues. Germline values: CDR1 GTSNPN, CDR2 SVGIG (reference sequence). CDR3 in DNA: TGTGCCTGGGGGGTTACAGGGGCCCGGAGGGGCTACACCTTC. Translation gives CAWGVTGARRGYTF.

This clone has only one observation. This chain links TRBV28 with TRBJ1-2; tentatively, D is TRBD1 (5 bases). The CDR3 spans 13 residues. With 4 bases removed from V and 3 bases from J, the gap between germline ends came to 9 bases. Looked up from germline, CDR1 is MDHEN and CDR2 is SYDVKM. The CDR3 region is CASSSGIDYGYTF. The CDR3 DNA reads as TGTGCCAGCAGTTCAGGGATTGACTATGGCTACACCTTC.

A single count supports this clone. The rearrangement links TRBV5-1 to TRBJ1-2; no clear D. Trimming took 4 bases from V and 0 from J, leaving 13 bases between them. From germline, CDR1 is SGHRS and CDR2 YFSETQ. This CDR3 has 15 amino acids. CDR3 region: CASSPIQASNYGYTF. Here the CDR3 DNA reads TGCGCCAGCAGCCCTATCCAGGCATCTAACTATGGCTACACCTTC.

In this sample, this clone turned up a few times. V usage is TRBV18 and J usage is TRBJ1-3; D perhaps matches TRBD1 (5 bases). V dropped 8 bases and J dropped 1 base, with 15 bases sitting between them. This CDR3 comprises 15 residues. CDR1 and CDR2 (germline): KGHSH, LQKENI. The DNA for the CDR3 is TGTGCCAGCGGGGCAGAACCAAATTCTGGAAACACCATATATTTT. Its translation is CASGAEPNSGNTIYF.

This chain links TRBV18 with TRBJ1-5; possibly TRBD1 for D (5 bases). Germline CDR1 KGHSH, CDR2 LQKENI. Deletions cut 8 bases from V and 7 bases from J, with 18 bases between. This CDR3 contains 14 residues. The CDR3, as DNA: TGTGCCAGCCACCTCCCAGGGTTCGGACAGCCCCAGCATTTT. Protein sequence: CASHLPGFGQPQHF.